Shown below are 31 T cell receptor beta chains from a single sample sequenced in a study of cytomegalovirus exposure and HLA in healthy donors. Produced via immunoSEQ multiplex PCR; TCRdb's table is partial and in-frame only. The sample lists approximately 300,000 clones, approximately 90% seen once, with 0.75% to 0.85% in the top ten. The sequenced sample consisted of PBMCs. The receptors derive from a woman between 18 and 29 years old in good health and CMV-seronegative.

V is TRBV5-1 and J is TRBJ2-1; the match to TRBD1 covers 8 bases. CDR1 and CDR2 (germline): SGHRS, YFSETQ. This CDR3 is 14 amino acids long. Trimming took 2 bases from V and 9 from J; bases not matched to a gene: 7. The CDR3 nucleotides read TGCGCCAGCAGCTTTTCCCCAGGGGGCGTTGAGCAGTTCTTC. This encodes CASSFSPGGVEQFF.

The chain combines TRBV14 with TRBJ2-7, with 10 bases identical to TRBD1. The CDR3 sequence is 14 residues long. With 4 bases clipped from V and 2 bases from J, the junction kept 2 bases outside the gene matches. Germline values: CDR1 SGHDN, CDR2 FVKESK. As DNA, the CDR3 is TGTGCCAGCAGCCGAGGACAGGGGGCCTACGAGCAGTACTTC. Translation gives CASSRGQGAYEQYF. Together with reference TRBV14 and TRBJ2-7, the CDR3 gives the full variable domain: EAGVTQFPSHSVIEKGQTVTLRCDPISGHDNLYWYRRVMGKEIKFLLHFVKESKQDESGMPNNRFLAERTGGTYSTLKVQPAELEDSGVYFCASSRGQGAYEQYFGPGTRLTVT.

The V gene is TRBV9, the J gene TRBJ2-3, with 11 bases matching TRBD2. After removal of 3 bases from V and 4 bases from J, the junction contained 4 bases not matched to a gene. The CDR3 is made up of 15 amino acids. CDR1 is SGDLS, CDR2 YYNGEE, per germline. CDR3 region: CASSALAGGADTQYF. The CDR3 DNA is TGTGCCAGCAGCGCCCTAGCGGGAGGAGCAGATACGCAGTATTTT.

The genes are TRBV9 and TRBJ1-4, with a possible D match to TRBD1 (5 bases). In germline, CDR1 is SGDLS, CDR2 YYNGEE. The CDR3 has 16 amino acids. Trimming cost V 4 bases and J 5 bases, with 18 bases left between them. This chain's CDR3 is CASSPGGGAANEKLFF. The CDR3 DNA is TGTGCCAGCAGCCCTGGCGGAGGGGCGGCGAATGAAAAACTGTTTTTT. Filled out from reference TRBV9 and TRBJ1-4, the complete variable domain reads DSGVTQTPKHLITATGQRVTLRCSPRSGDLSVYWYQQSLDQGLQFLIQYYNGEERAKGNILERFSAQQFPDLHSELNLSSLELGDSALYFCASSPGGGAANEKLFFGSGTQLSVL.

The chain uses TRBV6-6 and TRBJ2-7; 13 positions agree with TRBD2. This CDR3 has 16 amino acids. The V and J ends lost 7 bases and 2 bases, in that order; junction bases with no gene match: 8. Germline-derived CDR1 and CDR2 are MNHNY and SVGAGI (reference sequence). CDR3 DNA: TGTGCCAGCACCGACCCAACTAGCGGGAGGGCCTACGAGCAGTACTTC. Its translation: CASTDPTSGRAYEQYF.

V and J are TRBV2 and TRBJ2-2; no definite D call. CDR1 and CDR2 from the germline V gene are SNHLY and FYNNEI. The CDR3 sequence is 12 residues long. V shed 7 bases and J shed 3 bases, with 6 bases lying between them. The chain's CDR3 is CASKEHTGELFF. The CDR3 nucleotides read TGTGCCAGCAAGGAGCACACCGGGGAGCTGTTTTTT.

The chain is built from TRBV9 and TRBJ2-1, with TRBD2 matching 7 bases. Germline-derived CDR1 and CDR2 are SGDLS and YYNGEE. Losses at the gene ends were 0 bases for V and 8 bases for J; bases not matched to a gene: 5. This CDR3 has 14 amino acids. The CDR3 DNA reads TGTGCCAGCAGCGTAGATCGGACTAGAGATGAGCAGTTCTTC. Translating it yields CASSVDRTRDEQFF. Drawing the rest from reference TRBV9 and TRBJ2-1, the complete variable domain is DSGVTQTPKHLITATGQRVTLRCSPRSGDLSVYWYQQSLDQGLQFLIQYYNGEERAKGNILERFSAQQFPDLHSELNLSSLELGDSALYFCASSVDRTRDEQFFGPGTRLTVL.

This clone was observed a handful of times. The V gene is TRBV7-9, the J gene TRBJ2-1, with TRBD2 matching over 9 bases. Unmatched junction bases numbered 11, after V lost 5 bases and J lost 12 bases. This CDR3 spans 14 amino acids. Germline values: CDR1 SEHNR, CDR2 FQNEAQ (reference sequence). As DNA, the CDR3 is TGTGCCAGCAGCCCCTCCTCGCGGGAGGGCGGGCAGTTCTTC. This codes for CASSPSSREGGQFF.

The sample holds a few counts of this clone. The V gene is TRBV19, the J gene TRBJ2-7; D unclear. CDR1 is LNHDA, CDR2 SQIVND, per germline (reference sequence). The CDR3 covers 13 residues. Trimming took off 2 bases at V and 6 bases at J, with 11 bases between the two ends. CDR3 loop: CASSIRLSGEQYF. The CDR3 DNA sequence: TGTGCCAGTAGTATAAGGCTATCGGGCGAGCAGTACTTC.

The V gene is TRBV28, the J gene TRBJ2-7; 9 nucleotides align to TRBD1. CDR1 is MDHEN, CDR2 SYDVKM, per germline. This CDR3 spans 15 amino acids. Losses at the gene ends were 6 bases for V and 5 bases for J; bases not matched to a gene: 11. In DNA, the CDR3 is TGTGCCAGCAGCACAGCGGGGACAGGGCACGACGAGCAGTACTTC. Translating gives CASSTAGTGHDEQYF.

This sequence joins TRBV9 and TRBJ1-5, with 10 positions matching TRBD1. The junction had 9 bases not matched to a gene; V was cut back by 4 bases and J by 2 bases. Germline V gene sequence: CDR1 SGDLS, CDR2 YYNGEE. The CDR3 extends over 17 amino acids. The CDR3 spells CASSTGTGVDGNQPQHF. The CDR3 bases are TGTGCCAGCAGCACCGGGACAGGGGTAGACGGCAATCAGCCCCAGCATTTT.

This clone appeared once. V usage is TRBV19 and J usage is TRBJ1-1; D gene uncertain. Looked up from germline, CDR1 is LNHDA and CDR2 is SQIVND (reference sequence). V shed 2 bases and J shed 4 bases, with 8 bases lying between them. The length of the CDR3 is 13 residues. The CDR3 DNA follows: TGTGCCAGTAGTATAACAGTGGGCACTGAAGCTTTCTTT. Its protein product is CASSITVGTEAFF.

The chain couples TRBV5-4 to TRBJ2-1; TRBD1 is a possible D gene (6 bases). CDR1 and CDR2 from the germline V gene are SGHNT and YYREEE (reference sequence). There are 15 residues in the CDR3. Trimming took off 7 bases at V and 0 bases at J, with 14 bases between the two ends. CDR3 DNA: TGTGCCAGCCGACCCGGGACAATCTCCTACAATGAGCAGTTCTTC. Protein: CASRPGTISYNEQFF.

The chain combines TRBV25-1 with TRBJ1-2; 11 nucleotides match TRBD1. The CDR3 extends over 14 amino acids. The germline CDR1 and CDR2 sequences are MGHDK and SYGVNS. The ends lost 6 bases at V and 4 bases at J; junction bases unmatched: 4. The CDR3 is CASSDGQGAYGYTF. CDR3 in DNA: TGTGCCAGCAGCGACGGACAGGGGGCCTATGGCTACACCTTC.

The genes are TRBV4-1 and TRBJ2-5; D is undetermined. With 1 base removed from V and 4 bases from J, the gap between germline ends came to 13 bases. Looked up from germline, CDR1 is MGHRA and CDR2 is YSYEKL. The CDR3 is 15 amino acids. The CDR3 is CASSQVEVPRETQYF. CDR3 DNA: TGCGCCAGCAGCCAAGTTGAGGTACCGCGAGAGACCCAGTACTTC.

The chain recombines TRBV4-3 with TRBJ1-4; no clear D gene. Germline values: CDR1 LGHNA, CDR2 YSLEER. Trimming took 0 bases from V and 16 from J, leaving 15 bases between them. CDR3 size: 13 residues. CDR3 region: CASSQDVRSERFF. In nucleotides, the CDR3 is TGCGCCAGCAGCCAAGATGTGAGGAGTGAGCGGTTTTTT.

The chain employs TRBV18 and TRBJ2-1, with TRBD2 matching over 13 bases. V gave up 6 bases and J gave up 5 bases; unmatched junction bases: 4. The CDR3 runs 15 residues. CDR1 is KGHSH, CDR2 LQKENI, per germline. CDR3 sequence: CASSLGTSGDNEQFF. The CDR3 DNA reads as TGTGCCAGCTCTCTCGGGACTAGCGGGGACAATGAGCAGTTCTTC.

The V gene is TRBV6-5, the J gene TRBJ2-7; 13 bases fit TRBD2. Germline V gives CDR1 MNHEY, CDR2 SVGAGI. The CDR3 has 15 amino acids. Trimming cost V 3 bases and J 5 bases; bases outside gene matches: 4. The CDR3 sequence is CASSYGTSGKDEQYF. In nucleotides, the CDR3 is TGTGCCAGCAGTTATGGGACTAGCGGGAAGGACGAGCAGTACTTC.

The V call is TRBV28, the J call TRBJ2-7; perhaps TRBD1 as D (5 bases). The CDR3 spans 13 residues. V was clipped by 6 bases and J by 2 bases, with 11 bases between them. Germline CDR1 and CDR2: MDHEN and SYDVKM. The DNA of the CDR3 is TGTGCCAGCAGACGCACAGGTACCTACGAGCAGTACTTC. Residues: CASRRTGTYEQYF. The full variable domain, in which reference TRBV28 and TRBJ2-7 provide the parts outside the CDR3, is DVKVTQSSRYLVKRTGEKVFLECVQDMDHENMFWYRQDPGLGLRLIYFSYDVKMKEKGDIPEGYSVSREKKERFSLILESASTNQTSMYLCASRRTGTYEQYFGPGTRLTVT.

The chain links TRBV6-1 to TRBJ1-2, with D unresolved. The V end lost 2 bases, the J end lost 8 bases, and 12 bases lay between the germline ends. CDR1 and CDR2 from the germline V gene are MNHNS and SASEGT. The CDR3 covers 13 residues. CDR3 protein: CASSERESLGYTF. CDR3 in DNA: TGTGCCAGCAGTGAACGGGAATCGCTGGGCTACACCTTC.

J is TRBJ2-1 and V is TRBV14, with TRBD1 identical over 8 bases. V lost 3 bases and J lost 3; bases outside the gene matches: 4. This CDR3 region has 15 residues. In germline, CDR1 is SGHDN, CDR2 FVKESK. CDR3 sequence reads: CASSQDRAVYNEQFF. The CDR3 nucleotides read TGTGCCAGCAGCCAGGACAGGGCGGTCTACAATGAGCAGTTCTTC.

The chain employs TRBV7-2 and TRBJ2-5; no clear D. Trimming cost V 1 base and J 2 bases, with 5 bases left between them. Germline-derived CDR1 and CDR2 are SGHTA and FQGNSA. This CDR3 has 13 amino acids. The CDR3 DNA reads as TGTGCCAGCAGCTTAGGTCGGCAAGAGACCCAGTACTTC. It yields the protein CASSLGRQETQYF.

The chain couples TRBV27 to TRBJ2-1; 14 bases match TRBD2. This CDR3 has 17 residues. Trimming cost V 5 bases and J 2 bases; bases outside gene matches: 5. CDR1 is MNHEY and CDR2 is SMNVEV in the germline V gene (reference sequence). The CDR3 reads CASSEAGLAGAYNEQFF. CDR3 in DNA: TGTGCCAGCAGTGAGGCGGGACTAGCGGGAGCCTACAATGAGCAGTTCTTC.

This clone has just one count. The CDR3 coding sequence is TGTGCCAGCAGCTTAGGGTTTGGCGGGAGTGTGCACGAGCAGTACTTC. Protein sequence: CASSLGFGGSVHEQYF. The chain recombines TRBV11-3 with TRBJ2-7, with 7 bases aligning to TRBD2. This CDR3 has 16 residues. Germline CDR1 is SGHNT and CDR2 is YENEEA. The V gene end was trimmed by 1 base and the J gene end by 5 bases; junction bases not matched to a gene: 11.

J is TRBJ2-2 and V is TRBV7-6; D remains ambiguous. The CDR3 contains 16 residues. Germline V gene sequence: CDR1 SGHVS, CDR2 FNYEAQ. V dropped 4 bases and J dropped 1 base, with 13 bases sitting between them. CDR3 protein: CASSSNSILNTGELFF. The CDR3 nucleotides are TGTGCCAGCAGCTCAAACTCAATCCTGAACACCGGGGAGCTGTTTTTT. Supplemented by reference TRBV7-6 and TRBJ2-2, the full variable domain reads GAGVSQSPRYKVTKRGQDVALRCDPISGHVSLYWYRQALGQGPEFLTYFNYEAQQDKSGLPNDRFSAERPEGSISTLTIQRTEQRDSAMYRCASSSNSILNTGELFFGEGSRLTVL.

In this sample, this clone turned up once. The genes are TRBV6-1 and TRBJ1-5; 8 bases map to TRBD1. Trimming removed 3 bases from V and 6 bases from J; junction bases left unmatched: 7. Per the germline V gene, CDR1 is MNHNS and CDR2 is SASEGT. The CDR3 contains 15 residues. The CDR3, as DNA: TGTGCCAGCAGTGACGGGAGACAGGGGATTCAGCCCCAGCATTTT. Protein sequence: CASSDGRQGIQPQHF.

The rearrangement joins TRBV9 to TRBJ1-1; tentatively, D is TRBD1 (5 bases). This CDR3 spans 14 amino acids. The germline V gene encodes CDR1 SGDLS and CDR2 YYNGEE. Trimming cost V 0 bases and J 7 bases, with 13 bases left between them. The CDR3 spells CASSVGPGDYEAFF. The DNA of the CDR3 is TGTGCCAGCAGCGTAGGTCCGGGGGACTATGAAGCTTTCTTT.

The gene calls are TRBV25-1 and TRBJ1-1; a weak D match, TRBD1 (5 bases). V was cut by 7 bases and J by 5 bases, with 14 bases left in between. Germline CDR1 MGHDK, CDR2 SYGVNS. CDR3 size: 13 residues. CDR3 sequence (DNA): TGTGCCAGCACCCCCTGGGGGGAAACTGAAGCTTTCTTT. This translates into CASTPWGETEAFF. Complete variable domain (other parts from reference TRBV25-1 and TRBJ1-1): EADIYQTPRYLVIGTGKKITLECSQTMGHDKMYWYQQDPGMELHLIHYSYGVNSTEKGDLSSESTVSRIRTEHFPLTLESARPSHTSQYLCASTPWGETEAFFGQGTRLTVV.

This chain uses TRBV6-5 with TRBJ2-5; no clear D. Germline V gene sequence: CDR1 MNHEY, CDR2 SVGAGI. Deletions cut 4 bases from V and 4 bases from J, with 13 bases between. This CDR3 has 14 residues. CDR3 DNA: TGTGCCAGCAGTTGGGCCTCAGGCAGAGAGACCCAGTACTTC. It encodes CASSWASGRETQYF.

The chain couples TRBV7-8 to TRBJ1-1, with 9 nucleotides matching TRBD1. The CDR3 has 16 residues. In germline, CDR1 is SGHVS, CDR2 FQNEAQ. The V and J ends lost 5 bases and 5 bases, in that order; junction bases with no gene match: 12. The CDR3 sequence: CASSLQGAQMETEAFF. The CDR3 nucleotides are TGTGCCAGCAGCCTACAGGGGGCGCAAATGGAAACTGAAGCTTTCTTT. Based on the CDR3 plus reference TRBV7-8 and TRBJ1-1, the full variable domain is GAGVSQSPRYKVAKRGQDVALRCDPISGHVSLFWYQQALGQGPEFLTYFQNEAQLDKSGLPSDRFFAERPEGSVSTLKIQRTQQEDSAVYLCASSLQGAQMETEAFFGQGTRLTVV.

The J gene is TRBJ1-1, the V gene TRBV30; 9 positions agree with TRBD1. V lost 8 bases, J lost 4 bases, and 8 bases stayed unmatched. This CDR3 spans 13 amino acids. Germline V gene lookup returns CDR1 GTSNPN and CDR2 SVGIG (reference sequence). CDR3 nucleotides: TGTGCCAGCCACAGGGGGCCGGGCACTGAAGCTTTCTTT. Its protein product is CASHRGPGTEAFF.